The 27 T cell receptor beta chains reported below all come from one sample, sequenced in a study of T cell responses to AZD1222 COVID-19 vaccine. Produced via immunoSEQ multiplex PCR; TCRdb's table is partial and in-frame only. The sample comprises about 120,000 clones, 85% to 95% of which are singletons, and 5% rests with the top ten. Specimen: peripheral blood, collected 28 days after the second AZD1222 dose. The receptors originated from an adult who received the AZD1222 COVID-19 vaccine.

The chain has TRBV5-1 and TRBJ1-3; a weak D match, TRBD1 (5 bases). The CDR3 is made up of 14 amino acids. Trimming pared 1 base from V and 4 bases from J, leaving 9 bases between. From germline, CDR1 is SGHRS and CDR2 YFSETQ. CDR3 coding DNA: TGCGCCAGCAGCTTGTCAGGGTCAGGAAACACCATATATTTT. The encoded protein is CASSLSGSGNTIYF.

Worth noting for this clone: Other DNA sequences of this sample code for an identical CDR3. The V gene is TRBV6-6, the J gene TRBJ2-5, with no clear D. The V and J ends lost 0 bases and 5 bases respectively, with 4 bases between them. The CDR3 is 12 amino acids. CDR1 MNHNY and CDR2 SVGAGI come from the germline V gene (reference sequence). CDR3 in amino acids: CASSYSRETQYF. The CDR3 DNA follows: TGTGCCAGCAGTTACTCTCGGGAGACCCAGTACTTC.

This rearrangement joins TRBV3-1 (or the pseudogene TRBV3-2) to TRBJ1-5; 8 bases match TRBD1. The CDR3 covers 17 residues. The V gene end was trimmed by 0 bases and the J gene end by 3 bases; junction bases not matched to a gene: 7. Germline CDR1 and CDR2: LGHDT and YNNKEL (reference sequence). The CDR3 DNA reads as TGTGCCAGCAGCCAAGATATAACAGGGGGGATCAATCAGCCCCAGCATTTT. This gives the protein CASSQDITGGINQPQHF.

The CDR3 here is CASSIRSTGSGRQPQHF. The CDR3 coding sequence is TGTGCCAGTAGTATACGGTCGACAGGGTCAGGTCGTCAGCCCCAGCATTTT. The chain is built from TRBV19 and TRBJ1-5; 7 bases fit TRBD1. V was clipped by 2 bases and J by 6 bases; unmatched bases: 13. This CDR3 has 17 amino acids. Germline V gene data show CDR1 as LNHDA and CDR2 as SQIVND (reference sequence).

The CDR3: CSVETGQAYEQYF. The CDR3 bases are TGCAGCGTTGAAACCGGGCAGGCCTACGAGCAGTACTTC. This chain uses TRBV29-1 with TRBJ2-7; the D is unclear. V was trimmed by 2 bases and J by 2 bases, leaving 10 bases between them. This CDR3 comprises 13 residues. Per germline, CDR1 SQVTM and CDR2 ANQGSEA.

V is TRBV30 and J is TRBJ1-1, with TRBD1 matching 7 bases. The CDR3 is made up of 16 amino acids. J gave up 4 bases and V 0 bases, and 11 bases lay outside the gene matches. Per germline, CDR1 GTSNPN and CDR2 SVGIG (reference sequence). CDR3 sequence: CAWSVREGAIGTEAFF. CDR3 nucleotides: TGTGCCTGGAGTGTACGAGAGGGGGCGATTGGCACTGAAGCTTTCTTT.

This chain uses TRBV19 with TRBJ1-1; 9 nucleotides match TRBD1. Germline V gene lookup returns CDR1 LNHDA and CDR2 SQIVND (reference sequence). This CDR3 comprises 14 residues. Trimming at V came to 10 bases and at J to 3 bases, leaving 9 bases not matched to a gene. Here the CDR3 reads CATGTGFLDTEAFF. The CDR3 nucleotides are TGTGCCACCGGGACAGGGTTTCTGGACACTGAAGCTTTCTTT. The entire variable domain, with the rest obtained from reference TRBV19 and TRBJ1-1, is as follows: DGGITQSPKYLFRKEGQNVTLSCEQNLNHDAMYWYRQDPGQGLRLIYYSQIVNDFQKGDIAEGYSVSREKKESFPLTVTSAQKNPTAFYLCATGTGFLDTEAFFGQGTRLTVV.

The V gene is TRBV5-1, the J gene TRBJ2-5, with a weak D call TRBD2 (5 bases). From germline, CDR1 is SGHRS and CDR2 YFSETQ. V lost 4 bases and J 5 bases, leaving 12 bases between the germline ends. The CDR3 loop spans 13 amino acids. The CDR3 loop is CASSAAGLETQYF. Here the CDR3 DNA reads TGCGCCAGCAGCGCCGCGGGTCTGGAGACCCAGTACTTC.

The rearrangement links TRBV3-1 (or the pseudogene TRBV3-2) to TRBJ1-1; the D gene is possibly TRBD1 (5 bases). CDR3 length: 13 residues. Trimming stripped 2 bases from V and 9 bases from J, with 13 bases between. Per germline, CDR1 LGHDT and CDR2 YNNKEL (reference sequence). CDR3 sequence (DNA): TGTGCCAGCAGCCAATTGGGGGATCCTAAAGCTTTCTTT. This codes for CASSQLGDPKAFF.

The chain links TRBV12-2 to TRBJ2-7; TRBD2, the table's D call, lacks a check against the DNA. TRBV12-2 is reported as a pseudogene. This CDR3 is 15 amino acids long. The CDR3 DNA reads TGTGCAAGTCGCGTTAGCGGGAGACCCCCCTACGAGCAGTACTTC. Its protein is CASRVSGRPPYEQYF.

The CDR3 DNA sequence: TGTGCCAGTCCCCAGGGAAATAATTCACCCCTCCACTTT. The encoded protein is CASPQGNNSPLHF. This chain connects TRBV19 to TRBJ1-6, with TRBD1 as a possible D gene (5 bases). The CDR3 runs to 13 residues. The germline gives CDR1 LNHDA, CDR2 SQIVND (reference sequence). The ends were cut back, 8 bases at V and 5 bases at J, with 10 bases in the middle.

The chain couples TRBV3-1 (or the pseudogene TRBV3-2) to TRBJ1-3; D unresolved. The CDR3 runs to 17 residues. The germline gives CDR1 LGHDT, CDR2 YNNKEL (reference sequence). Trimming removed 4 bases from V and 0 bases from J, with 16 bases in between. Written as DNA, the CDR3 is TGTGCCAGCAGCCTCCAGAGGACTCTAGGCTCTGGAAACACCATATATTTT. This gives the protein CASSLQRTLGSGNTIYF.

This sequence joins TRBV19 and TRBJ1-5, with a possible D match to TRBD1 (5 bases). Germline V gene lookup returns CDR1 LNHDA and CDR2 SQIVND (reference sequence). V lost 4 bases to trimming and J lost 0 bases, with 10 bases between them. The CDR3 has 15 residues. This CDR3 is CASSTRGYSNQPQHF. CDR3 nucleotides: TGTGCCAGTAGTACGAGGGGTTATAGCAATCAGCCCCAGCATTTT.

The CDR3 sequence: CASSSAGGTDTQYF. The CDR3 coding sequence is TGTGCCAGCAGTTCTGCGGGAGGAACAGATACGCAGTATTTT. The chain recombines TRBV28 with TRBJ2-3; 8 nucleotides align to TRBD2. The ends lost 4 bases at V and 3 bases at J; junction bases unmatched: 3. The CDR3 is 14 amino acids. The V gene's germline CDR1 is MDHEN and CDR2 SYDVKM. The whole variable domain, filled in from reference TRBV28 and TRBJ2-3, reads DVKVTQSSRYLVKRTGEKVFLECVQDMDHENMFWYRQDPGLGLRLIYFSYDVKMKEKGDIPEGYSVSREKKERFSLILESASTNQTSMYLCASSSAGGTDTQYFGPGTRLTVL.

The chain combines TRBV7-9 with TRBJ2-2; TRBD2 is a possible D gene (6 bases). This CDR3 has 16 amino acids. Trimming took 3 bases from V and 1 from J, leaving 12 bases between them. Per germline, CDR1 SEHNR and CDR2 FQNEAQ (reference sequence). The CDR3 DNA follows: TGTGCCAGCAGCTTTACCGGGACTGTGAACACCGGGGAGCTGTTTTTT. Translation gives CASSFTGTVNTGELFF.

About this clone: Other nucleotide sequences in the sample specify the same CDR3. This chain's CDR3 is CASSLGQGSYEQYF. The CDR3 nucleotides read TGCGCCAGCAGCTTGGGACAGGGCTCCTACGAGCAGTACTTC. The V call is TRBV5-1, the J call TRBJ2-7; 7 bases map to TRBD1. This CDR3 has 14 amino acids. V was clipped by 0 bases and J by 0 bases; unmatched bases: 0. The germline gives CDR1 SGHRS, CDR2 YFSETQ.

This chain links TRBV19 with TRBJ2-1, with a tentative D call TRBD2 (6 bases). This CDR3 has 14 amino acids. Germline lookup yields CDR1 LNHDA and CDR2 SQIVND (reference sequence). The V end was cut by 9 bases, the J end by 5 bases, with 17 bases between. The CDR3 loop is CASRQPGSHNEQFF. DNA of the CDR3: TGTGCCAGCCGCCAACCCGGGAGCCACAATGAGCAGTTCTTC.

J is TRBJ1-1 and V is TRBV21-1. TRBV21-1 is described as a pseudogene. This CDR3 spans 15 amino acids. CDR3 amino acids: CASSKGEELYTEAFF. The CDR3 DNA follows: TGTGCCAGCAGCAAAGGCGAAGAGTTATACACTGAAGCTTTCTTT.

V gene TRBV12-3 or TRBV12-4 combines with J gene TRBJ2-3; no firm D call. The CDR3 length is 12 residues. Trimming removed 6 bases at V and 3 bases at J, with 7 bases between. The CDR3 loop is CASSLSTDTQYF. The DNA of the CDR3 is TGTGCCAGCAGCCTATCAACAGATACGCAGTATTTT.

This clone was seen a handful of times. The chain links TRBV20-1 to TRBJ2-1; D possibly corresponds to TRBD1 (6 bases). Germline V CDR1 and CDR2: DFQATT, SNEGSKA (reference sequence). V lost 3 bases to trimming and J lost 6 bases, with 15 bases between them. This CDR3 region has 14 residues. CDR3 loop: CSASPLGQGNEQFF. CDR3 nucleotides: TGCAGTGCTAGTCCGCTGGGACAAGGCAATGAGCAGTTCTTC.

V is TRBV9 and J is TRBJ2-2; D possibly corresponds to TRBD1 (5 bases). Germline V CDR1 and CDR2: SGDLS, YYNGEE. This CDR3 has 13 amino acids. Trimming took 4 bases from V and 6 from J, leaving 10 bases between them. CDR3: CASSPQGPGELFF. The DNA for the CDR3 is TGTGCCAGCAGCCCCCAGGGCCCCGGGGAGCTGTTTTTT.

The chain joins TRBV7-6 to TRBJ1-4; TRBD1 is a possible D gene (6 bases). Germline V gives CDR1 SGHVS, CDR2 FNYEAQ. The ends were cut back, 3 bases at V and 5 bases at J, with 13 bases in the middle. This CDR3 region has 15 residues. The CDR3 sequence is CASSFGTNPNEKLFF. The CDR3 coding sequence is TGTGCCAGCAGCTTCGGGACAAACCCAAATGAAAAACTGTTTTTT.

Written as DNA, the CDR3 is TGTGCCAGCAGCCAACAGGCGGTTGAGGTAGATACGCAGTATTTT. Its translation is CASSQQAVEVDTQYF. V is TRBV6-6 and J is TRBJ2-3; possible D gene TRBD1, 5 bases. V lost 6 bases and J lost 5, with 18 bases in between. The CDR3 is 15 amino acids. Per germline, CDR1 MNHNY and CDR2 SVGAGI (reference sequence).

This rearrangement joins TRBV3-1 (or the pseudogene TRBV3-2) to TRBJ2-7; 8 bases align to TRBD2. Germline V gene sequence: CDR1 LGHDT, CDR2 YNNKEL (reference sequence). Trimming cost V 3 bases and J 3 bases; bases outside gene matches: 4. The CDR3 is 14 residues long. The CDR3 region is CASSHSGGLYEQYF. Here the CDR3 DNA reads TGTGCCAGCAGCCACAGCGGGGGTCTCTACGAGCAGTACTTC.

This chain's CDR3 is CSVFRDRVYGYTF. The CDR3 nucleotides are TGCAGCGTTTTCCGGGACAGGGTCTATGGCTACACCTTC. The J gene is TRBJ1-2, the V gene TRBV29-1, with TRBD1 identical over 9 bases. V dropped 5 bases and J dropped 4; count of bases not matched to a gene: 5. Looked up from germline, CDR1 is SQVTM and CDR2 is ANQGSEA. The CDR3 contains 13 residues.

This chain links TRBV6-2 or TRBV6-3 with TRBJ1-4; no clear D. The CDR3 has 13 residues. The germline V gene has CDR1 MNHEY and CDR2 SVGEGT. V dropped 3 bases and J dropped 5 bases, with 7 bases sitting between them. CDR3 nucleotide sequence: TGTGCCAGCAGTTATTTAAGGAATGAAAAACTGTTTTTT. Translation gives CASSYLRNEKLFF.

This clone was counted a few times. This chain joins TRBV6-5 and TRBJ1-5; D is possibly TRBD1 (5 bases). Germline values: CDR1 MNHEY, CDR2 SVGAGI. The CDR3 is 15 amino acids. V was clipped by 5 bases and J by 2 bases, with 13 bases between them. CDR3 protein: CASSQGPNGNQPQHF. The CDR3 region has the DNA TGTGCCAGCAGTCAGGGCCCTAATGGCAATCAGCCCCAGCATTTT.